Sequencing of this TCR beta chain was carried out in a study of blood T cell repertoires in COVID-19. Study-level background: Both acute and convalescent COVID-19 samples were obtained from the United States, Italy and Spain. PBMCs, B-cell-depleted T cells, or T cells were the source of the cDNA or gDNA that made up the material.

Germline V lookup: CDR1 SGHDT, CDR2 YYEEEE. The J segment lost 4 bases and the V segment lost 2 bases, leaving 8 bases of the junction unmatched. The CDR3 has 16 residues. Original processing notes: Reference gene primers were amplified, and this amplification served to estimate nucleated cell counts. Here immunoSEQ multiplex PCR was the method, and the copy in TCRdb shows in-frame clones only, minus some. The DNA was the basis for D and trimming; V, J and clone size are from that table. Among about 73,000 clones listed, nearly 90% were seen once. What was sequenced was peripheral blood. The rearrangement uses TRBV5-6 and TRBJ1-2, with 10 bases identical to TRBD1. The clonotype was recovered from a man older than 75 with acute or convalescent COVID-19. The CDR3, as DNA: TGTGCCAGCAGCTTAGAGACAGGGGGCCTTGGCTATGGCTACACCTTC. It translates to CASSLETGGLGYGYTF.